Listed below are T cell receptor beta chains from one sample, sequenced in a study of T cells expressing NK-cell markers. Reanalyzing the 5' RACE reads, TCRdb keeps one entry per CDR3 protein, without DNA. The repertoire shows about 160,000 distinct CDR3 sequences; the top ten hold around 20%. Sequencing was done on a sample of blood T cells: a sorted CD56 or NKG2C T cell subset, CD4+ or CD8+ T cells, or bulk PBMC T cells (not recorded which). The source is a man between 18 and 69 years old in good health. Each CDR3 is given with its conserved first and last residue. Each record gives: V gene, J gene, CDR3 protein.

V: TRBV18; J: TRBJ2-7; CDR3: CASSPSGGAGDEQYF
V: TRBV6-2/TRBV6-3; J: TRBJ2-1; CDR3: CASSKQGNHNEQFF
V: TRBV2; J: TRBJ1-2; CDR3: CASIFRDRGSRYGYTF
V: TRBV7-9; J: TRBJ2-1; CDR3: CASSSPGLNYNEQFF
V: TRBV10-2; J: TRBJ1-2; CDR3: CASSDAGGVGGYTF
V: TRBV7-9; J: TRBJ2-1; CDR3: CASSYPGSNEQFF
V: TRBV28; J: TRBJ2-2; CDR3: CASSFLTGADTGELFF
V: TRBV25-1; J: TRBJ2-5; CDR3: CASGTGRETQYF
V: TRBV19; J: TRBJ2-1; CDR3: CASSMTGGGYNEQFF
V: TRBV4-2; J: TRBJ2-7; CDR3: CASSQELAGEQYF
V: TRBV12-3/TRBV12-4; J: TRBJ1-2; CDR3: CASGVPGVGGYTF
V: TRBV21-1; J: TRBJ2-7; CDR3: CASSKSGSYVKQYF
V: TRBV20-1; J: TRBJ2-1; CDR3: CSARFGQATYNEQFF
V: TRBV15; J: TRBJ1-1; CDR3: CATSSSRDPHFEAFF
V: TRBV19; J: TRBJ2-1; CDR3: CASTDRDIYNEQFF
V: TRBV3-1; J: TRBJ2-1; CDR3: CASSQAPLANNEQFF
V: TRBV12-3/TRBV12-4; J: TRBJ2-5; CDR3: CASSLGVRGETQYF
V: TRBV5-4; J: TRBJ2-7; CDR3: CASSTQGMYLDEQYF
V: TRBV7-9; J: TRBJ2-5; CDR3: CASSLTGPPETQYF
V: TRBV4-1; J: TRBJ2-3; CDR3: CASSHPPSRGNTDTQYF
V: TRBV29-1; J: TRBJ2-2; CDR3: CSVEDRADTGELFF
V: TRBV28; J: TRBJ1-2; CDR3: CASSSHNRRDDYTF
V: TRBV2; J: TRBJ1-1; CDR3: CASSPITGLNTEAFF
V: TRBV7-6; J: TRBJ2-1; CDR3: CASSYTSGGVRNEQFF
V: TRBV7-9; J: TRBJ2-3; CDR3: CASSPGQGSSTDTQYF
V: TRBV2; J: TRBJ2-7; CDR3: CATTPRTGGVFNEQYF
V: TRBV18; J: TRBJ1-2; CDR3: CASSPTPLTGSYGYTF
V: TRBV6-5; J: TRBJ2-7; CDR3: CASCGTANEQYF
V: TRBV5-6; J: TRBJ2-4; CDR3: CASSYGTGGHFQYF
V: TRBV27; J: TRBJ2-3; CDR3: CASSLGGSTQYF